The source of this T cell receptor beta chain is a study of OX40 agonist ivuxolimab in advanced cancers. Libraries were prepared by immunoSEQ multiplex PCR; TCRdb keeps only in-frame clonotypes and omits some of them. Here the sample spans more than 15,000 clones, 75% to 90% being singletons. CDR3 length: 15 residues. From germline, CDR1 is MNHEY and CDR2 SVGAGI. The ends lost 5 bases at V and 4 bases at J; junction bases unmatched: 3. A remark on this clone: Antigen specificity is unknown.

Broader study findings: The expanded peripheral T cells' antigen specificity was not determined.

Sequences were derived from CD4+ or CD8+ T cells sorted from blood, sampled in a trial of the OX40 agonist ivuxolimab. This sequence joins TRBV6-5 and TRBJ2-1, with 12 bases identical to TRBD2. The receptor was derived from an adult with an advanced solid tumor such as melanoma, head and neck, liver or kidney cancer. This chain's CDR3 is CASSPLAGGYNEQFF. The CDR3 DNA reads as TGTGCCAGCAGTCCACTAGCGGGGGGATACAATGAGCAGTTCTTC.